This T cell receptor beta chain was sequenced for a study of vaccination and CD4 T cells after COVID-19 (dated 2022 in TCRdb). About the full investigation: Convalescent patients had a positive SARS-CoV-2 result on nasal swab PCR, and of these patients, about ten had mild disease and one had severe disease. Post-COVID blood samples were collected from convalescent patients a median of around 100 days after diagnosis, with a range of about 30 to 161 days. The convalescent cohort included six males and four females, with two Hispanic individuals, seven Caucasians, two Asians and one multiracial person. Culture stimuli were overlapping spike peptide pools from SARS-CoV-2 and from the common cold coronaviruses HCoV-NL63, HCoV-OC43 and HCoV-229E. In 10 COVID-19 convalescent patients and a handful of infection-naive healthy vaccine recipients, the spike-specific CD4+ TCR repertoire before mRNA vaccination was compared with the repertoire after mRNA vaccination. Post-vaccine blood samples were collected a median of around 70 days after the second vaccine dose, ranging from about 12 to 250 days. In control cultures, a CEFX viral epitope pool was used as positive control, an HIV-1 Nef peptide pool was used as negative control, or no peptide was added. Participants received two doses of either the Pfizer-BioNTech BNT162b2 vaccine (n=8) or the Moderna mRNA-1273 vaccine (n=2). The paper's findings and limits, for the study overall: The median count of SARS-CoV-2-reactive clonotypes went up from 20 to 25 after infection to some 38 after vaccination, although the change was not significant. Relatively few convalescent patients were included in the study, and early timepoints after natural infection were not analyzed. Among convalescent patients, a median approximately 88% of the SARS-CoV-2-reactive clones seen after vaccination appeared only after vaccination, which suggests priming specific to the vaccine. Of the vaccine-specific clones in convalescent patients, 304 of 307, or nearly all, reacted only to SARS-CoV-2 spike and did not cross-react with common cold coronaviruses.

Libraries came from PCR. DNA from cultured CD4+ T cells was subjected to TCR sequencing with the Oncomine TCR Beta short-read assay at the Johns Hopkins FTIC core. The QIAamp micro DNA kit was used to extract genomic DNA from the cultured CD4+ T cells. Oncomine TCR Beta libraries from cultured CD4+ T cells were pooled using unique dual indexes and sequenced on an Illumina iSeq 100. In the paper's pipeline: Non-productive sequences were filtered out, and CDR3s that did not start with C, did not end with F or W, or were shorter than 7 amino acids were discarded. The MANAFEST web application was used to identify antigen-specific clonotypes by comparing peptide-stimulated wells against reference wells and other culture wells. Positive clones required FDR below 0.05, an odds ratio above 5, and productive frequency above 0.1% in at least two of three replicate wells. A clonotype counted as cross-reactive if it showed significant expansion both in the SARS-CoV-2 spike wells and in at least one common cold coronavirus spike condition. Levenshtein distances (stringdist) and unrooted phylogenetic trees (ape) in R version 3.6.1 were used to assess CDR3 homology. In-frame beta chains were kept once TCRdb had trimmed the public reads at Q25 with fastp and called clones with MiXCR. Here each entry gathers all rows of one CDR3 protein and keeps the most common genes and DNA. None of the V and J calls come from the authors' own analysis; TCRdb made them. Within this sample are around 15,000 distinct CDR3 sequences, with about 45% of them counted one time only. Together, the top ten hold 7.3% of the sample.

The CDR3, from cysteine to phenylalanine, totals 14 residues. The kept DNA is CDR3 alone, 42 bases in frame from the first base. The CDR1 and CDR2 encoded by the germline V gene are ENHRY and SYGVKD. Here V drops 4 bases and J drops 5 bases, and the junction holds 7 bases not matched to any gene. The treatment or condition tag for this specimen amounts to: approximately 9-day PBMC culture with coronavirus spike peptide pools or control peptides (ViraFEST assay). The ViraFEST assay was used in the study, in which antigen-specific T cells were expanded with peptide pools and expanded clonotypes were subsequently identified by TCR sequencing. The convalescent patients' positive SARS-CoV-2 PCR tests were from March to December 2020, which was before the Alpha, Beta and Delta variants emerged in the United States. PBMCs were cultured at roughly 2 million per well in IMDM supplemented with approximately 4.7% human AB serum and about 9.5 IU/ml IL-2, with about 11 ug/ml peptide pools added. On days 3 and 7, half of the culture medium was replaced with fresh IL-2-containing medium. After approximately 11 days of culture, CD4+ T cells were isolated by negative selection with the EasySep CD4+ T cell isolation kit. Ficoll-Paque Plus gradient centrifugation was used to isolate PBMCs from whole blood, and the isolated PBMCs were then either used fresh or cryopreserved at -140C. In general, triplicate wells were set up for every culture condition.

This clonotype was detected only a few times. Its antigen remains undetermined. No base qualities exist here, and no much larger clone lies one base off it. Sequencing used CD4+ T cells from blood, cultured in vitro, obtained after SARS-CoV-2 vaccination. The sequence joins TRBV10-3 to TRBJ1-1; TRBD1 agrees with 7 junctional bases. The sequence was obtained from a human donor who had recovered from COVID-19. The CDR3 region: CAISGTGARTEAFF. The DNA sequence is TGTGCCATCAGTGGAACAGGGGCGCGGACTGAAGCTTTCTTT.